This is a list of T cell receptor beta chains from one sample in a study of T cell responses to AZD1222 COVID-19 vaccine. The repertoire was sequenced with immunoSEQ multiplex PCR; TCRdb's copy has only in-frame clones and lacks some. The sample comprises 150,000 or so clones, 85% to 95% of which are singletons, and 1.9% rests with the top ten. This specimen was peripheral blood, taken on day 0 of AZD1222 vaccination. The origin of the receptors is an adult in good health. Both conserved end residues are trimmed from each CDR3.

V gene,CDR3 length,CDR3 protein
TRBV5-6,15,ASSRLAGAHSTDTQY
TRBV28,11,ASSQSITGGAF
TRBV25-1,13,ASSLPGGLANEQF
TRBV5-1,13,ASSLAQGGNYGYT
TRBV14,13,ASSQGYRGAGELF
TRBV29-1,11,SVGGGAGQPQH
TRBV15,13,ATSVGHRISYEQY
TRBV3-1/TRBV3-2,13,ASSQADRSNYGYT
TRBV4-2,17,ASSQQNTGGGRTNEKLF
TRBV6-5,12,ASRYPGTGNGYT
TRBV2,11,ASREQTQETQY
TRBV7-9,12,ASSPGLAGNEQY
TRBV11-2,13,ASSLVVQGGYGYT
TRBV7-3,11,ASSLGLGTEAF
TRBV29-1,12,SVIGPGGYNEQF